These 32 T cell receptor beta chains were all obtained from the same sample, sequenced in a study of cytomegalovirus exposure and HLA in healthy donors. 13 Jbeta primers and 60 Vbeta primers were used for the PCR. Repertoires were generated with immunoSEQ multiplex PCR, while TCRdb's copy carries only in-frame clones and drops some. The table shows about 200,000 clones, with around 80% occurring only once. Sequenced: PBMCs. These receptors were obtained from a girl aged 2 to 10 in good health and CMV-seronegative.

CDR3 in amino acids: CASSPEGMGAGDGEQFF. CDR3 sequence (DNA): TGCGCCAGCAGCCCAGAAGGGATGGGAGCGGGGGATGGTGAGCAGTTCTTC. The rearrangement links TRBV5-1 to TRBJ2-1; 8 positions agree with TRBD2. With 4 bases clipped from V and 9 bases from J, the junction kept 18 bases outside the gene matches. The CDR3 is 17 residues long. Germline assignment: CDR1 SGHRS and CDR2 YFSETQ.

The rearrangement joins TRBV29-1 to TRBJ1-2, with D possibly TRBD1 on 5 matching bases. The CDR3 sequence is 12 residues long. Trimming removed 4 bases from V and 6 bases from J, with 12 bases in between. In germline, CDR1 is SQVTM, CDR2 ANQGSEA. CDR3 coding DNA: TGCAGCGTTGGGGGGGATCCGCATGGCTACACCTTC. Translation: CSVGGDPHGYTF.

V usage is TRBV5-1 and J usage is TRBJ2-1, with TRBD2 as a possible D gene (5 bases). Trimming removed 4 bases at V and 8 bases at J, with 19 bases between. Germline V gene lookup returns CDR1 SGHRS and CDR2 YFSETQ. CDR3 length: 15 amino acids. Here the CDR3 reads CASSAQTTRADEQFF. The CDR3 nucleotides are TGCGCCAGCAGCGCCCAAACTACTAGAGCCGATGAGCAGTTCTTC. The full variable domain, completed using reference TRBV5-1 and TRBJ2-1, is KAGVTQTPRYLIKTRGQQVTLSCSPISGHRSVSWYQQTPGQGLQFLFEYFSETQRNKGNFPGRFSGRQFSNSRSEMNVSTLELGDSALYLCASSAQTTRADEQFFGPGTRLTVL.

This chain joins TRBV9 and TRBJ2-5; TRBD2 matches 8 bases. The trim removed 1 base at V and 3 bases at J, leaving 2 bases unmatched. Germline assignment: CDR1 SGDLS and CDR2 YYNGEE. The CDR3 is made up of 14 amino acids. The CDR3 here is CASSVTSGKETQYF. The CDR3 DNA sequence: TGTGCCAGCAGCGTAACTAGCGGAAAAGAGACCCAGTACTTC.

The rearrangement joins TRBV6-1 to TRBJ2-5, with D possibly TRBD2 on 7 matching bases. The J call may not be correct, given that the DNA end is closer to TRBJ2-7. The CDR3 has 16 residues. CDR1 is MNHNS and CDR2 is SASEGT in the germline V gene. DNA of the CDR3: TGTGCCAGCAGTGCAGCCGGAGGGGGAGGGGGGGCCGAGCAGTACTTC. Protein product: CASSAAGGGGGAEQYF.

This sequence joins TRBV19 and TRBJ1-2; 8 nucleotides align to TRBD1. CDR3 size: 14 residues. Trimming removed 5 bases from V and 5 bases from J; junction bases left unmatched: 7. Germline V gives CDR1 LNHDA, CDR2 SQIVND (reference sequence). The CDR3 protein is CASSYQGAYYGYTF. The DNA for the CDR3 is TGTGCCAGTAGTTACCAGGGGGCTTATTATGGCTACACCTTC.

This chain joins TRBV30 and TRBJ2-1, with 7 bases aligning to TRBD2. CDR1 is GTSNPN and CDR2 is SVGIG in the germline V gene (reference sequence). The CDR3 runs 15 residues. V dropped 4 bases and J dropped 4; count of bases not matched to a gene: 10. CDR3 bases: TGTGCCTGGACGGCTCGGCCTAGCGGTTACAATGAGCAGTTCTTC. Encoded protein: CAWTARPSGYNEQFF.

The J gene is TRBJ1-1, the V gene TRBV15, with a tentative D call TRBD1 (5 bases). Germline values: CDR1 LNHNV, CDR2 YYDKDF (reference sequence). The CDR3 length is 13 residues. Between the trimmed V and J ends, which lost 8 bases and 1 base, there was a span of 11 bases. The CDR3 loop reads CATLPGENTEAFF. The CDR3 nucleotides are TGTGCCACCCTACCGGGGGAGAACACTGAAGCTTTCTTT. The entire variable domain, with the rest obtained from reference TRBV15 and TRBJ1-1, is as follows: DAMVIQNPRYQVTQFGKPVTLSCSQTLNHNVMYWYQQKSSQAPKLLFHYYDKDFNNEADTPDNFQSRRPNTSFCFLDIRSPGLGDTAMYLCATLPGENTEAFFGQGTRLTVV.

The gene calls are TRBV15 and TRBJ1-2; a weak D match, TRBD1 (6 bases). The germline CDR1 and CDR2 sequences are LNHNV and YYDKDF (reference sequence). V gave up 5 bases and J gave up 3 bases, with 7 bases separating them. This CDR3 region has 12 residues. DNA for the CDR3: TGTGCCACCAGCCCAGGGGACTATGGCTACACCTTC. This sequence encodes CATSPGDYGYTF.

This clone was seen a few times. The genes are TRBV9 and TRBJ1-2; D ambiguous. The germline V gene has CDR1 SGDLS and CDR2 YYNGEE. The CDR3 totals 12 residues. V dropped 3 bases and J dropped 8 bases, with 11 bases sitting between them. DNA for the CDR3: TGTGCCAGCAGCGCCGGGTATAGGGGCTACACCTTC. This encodes CASSAGYRGYTF.

V is TRBV7-9 and J is TRBJ1-5, with a possible D match to TRBD1 (6 bases). The V end lost 4 bases, the J end lost 4 bases, and 8 bases lay between the germline ends. This CDR3 spans 13 amino acids. Germline assignment: CDR1 SEHNR and CDR2 FQNEAQ (reference sequence). The CDR3 loop reads CASSSGTNQPQHF. The CDR3 DNA reads TGTGCCAGCAGCTCCGGGACAAATCAGCCCCAGCATTTT. Variable domain in full (rest from reference TRBV7-9 and TRBJ1-5): DTGVSQNPRHKITKRGQNVTFRCDPISEHNRLYWYRQTLGQGPEFLTYFQNEAQLEKSRLLSDRFSAERPKGSFSTLEIQRTEQGDSAMYLCASSSGTNQPQHFGDGTRLSIL.

This chain uses TRBV29-1 with TRBJ2-1; a weak D match, TRBD2 (5 bases). Looked up from germline, CDR1 is SQVTM and CDR2 is ANQGSEA. With 3 bases removed from V and 0 bases from J, the gap between germline ends came to 15 bases. The CDR3 contains 16 residues. The CDR3 sequence: CSVEGIRGSSYNEQFF. The DNA of the CDR3 is TGCAGCGTTGAGGGGATTCGTGGGAGCTCCTACAATGAGCAGTTCTTC.

The gene calls are TRBV30 and TRBJ1-3; D not resolved. Trimming stripped 2 bases from V and 0 bases from J, with 8 bases between. This CDR3 is 14 amino acids long. Germline V gene lookup returns CDR1 GTSNPN and CDR2 SVGIG (reference sequence). The CDR3 bases are TGTGCCTGGAGTCTTCTATTCTCTGGAAACACCATATATTTT. This translates into CAWSLLFSGNTIYF.

This clone was observed a single time. The chain is built from TRBV2 and TRBJ1-1; perhaps TRBD1 as D (6 bases). Per the germline V gene, CDR1 is SNHLY and CDR2 is FYNNEI. V gave up 10 bases and J gave up 3 bases, with 12 bases separating them. The CDR3 is 12 amino acids. CDR3 in DNA: TGTGCCACCAAACAGGGCTACACTGAAGCTTTCTTT. Translating it yields CATKQGYTEAFF. The whole variable domain, remainder taken from reference TRBV2 and TRBJ1-1, is EPEVTQTPSHQVTQMGQEVILRCVPISNHLYFYWYRQILGQKVEFLVSFYNNEISEKSEIFDDQFSVERPDGSNFTLKIRSTKLEDSAMYFCATKQGYTEAFFGQGTRLTVV.

The CDR3 sequence: CASRKAGELNEQFF. In DNA form, the CDR3 reads TGTGCCAGTAGAAAAGCGGGGGAGCTCAATGAGCAGTTCTTC. The J gene is TRBJ2-1, the V gene TRBV19, with 8 nucleotides matching TRBD2. The CDR3 loop spans 14 amino acids. Germline values: CDR1 LNHDA, CDR2 SQIVND (reference sequence). Trimming at V came to 6 bases and at J to 6 bases, leaving 7 bases not matched to a gene.

This rearrangement joins TRBV11-2 to TRBJ1-1; D is ambiguous. The V gene lost 0 bases and the J gene lost 7 bases, with 12 bases spanning the gap. This CDR3 region has 14 residues. Germline V gives CDR1 SGHAT, CDR2 FQNNGV. CDR3 residues: CASSLDRTADEAFF. The CDR3 DNA reads TGTGCCAGCAGCTTAGATCGAACAGCCGATGAAGCTTTCTTT.

The gene calls are TRBV27 and TRBJ2-3, with 8 bases fitting TRBD2. CDR1 MNHEY and CDR2 SMNVEV come from the germline V gene (reference sequence). The CDR3 length is 14 residues. V shed 6 bases and J 3 bases; nucleotides not matched to a gene: 5. The chain's CDR3 is CASRVAGRTDTQYF. CDR3 nucleotides: TGTGCCAGCAGGGTAGCGGGGAGAACAGATACGCAGTATTTT.

This clone was observed a few times. This chain links TRBV5-1 with TRBJ2-7, with 13 bases aligning to TRBD2. The germline gives CDR1 SGHRS, CDR2 YFSETQ. V shed 4 bases, J shed 0 bases, and the junction held 4 bases outside the gene matches. CDR3 length equals 16 residues. The CDR3 coding sequence is TGCGCCAGCAGCCTCGGGACTAGCGGGATCTCCTACGAGCAGTACTTC. Protein: CASSLGTSGISYEQYF.

V usage is TRBV28 and J usage is TRBJ1-4; D is undetermined. Germline V lookup: CDR1 MDHEN, CDR2 SYDVKM. This CDR3 has 13 amino acids. V lost 8 bases and J lost 5, with 12 bases in between. CDR3 in DNA: TGTGCCAGCGTTCAAGGAGGAAATGAAAAACTGTTTTTT. Encoded protein: CASVQGGNEKLFF.

The V call is TRBV19, the J call TRBJ1-6; 8 bases fit TRBD1. V gave up 3 bases and J gave up 10 bases; unmatched junction bases: 5. Germline V gene sequence: CDR1 LNHDA, CDR2 SQIVND (reference sequence). The CDR3 is 14 amino acids. The CDR3 coding sequence is TGTGCCAGTAGTATGGGCAGGGGGCGGTCACCCCTCCACTTT. As protein: CASSMGRGRSPLHF.

Concerning this clone itself: The identical CDR3 is also encoded by other nucleotide sequences in the sample. V is TRBV4-2 and J is TRBJ1-1; 7 bases align to TRBD1. There are 14 residues in the CDR3. Germline-derived CDR1 and CDR2 are LGHNA and YNFKEQ. V shed 1 base, J shed 2 bases, and the junction held 1 base outside the gene matches. This chain's CDR3 is CASSQGQGNTEAFF. The CDR3 DNA reads as TGTGCCAGCAGCCAAGGACAGGGAAACACTGAAGCTTTCTTT.

The V call is TRBV25-1, the J call TRBJ1-1, with a tentative D call TRBD1 (5 bases). Trimming shortened V by 1 base and J by 1 base, and 7 bases separated the two germline ends. CDR3 size: 14 residues. Germline CDR1 reads MGHDK; CDR2 reads SYGVNS. CDR3 region: CASSESDRNTEAFF. As DNA, the CDR3 is TGTGCCAGCAGTGAATCTGACAGGAACACTGAAGCTTTCTTT. The full variable domain, in which reference TRBV25-1 and TRBJ1-1 provide the parts outside the CDR3, is EADIYQTPRYLVIGTGKKITLECSQTMGHDKMYWYQQDPGMELHLIHYSYGVNSTEKGDLSSESTVSRIRTEHFPLTLESARPSHTSQYLCASSESDRNTEAFFGQGTRLTVV.

The CDR3 spells CASATSFGYGYTF. The CDR3 coding sequence is TGTGCCAGCGCGACATCCTTCGGCTATGGCTACACCTTC. The chain links TRBV6-1 to TRBJ1-2; D unclear. CDR3 length: 13 amino acids. CDR1 is MNHNS and CDR2 is SASEGT in the germline V gene. Trimming left V 8 bases short and J 4 bases short, with 14 bases between.

This clone has a handful of counts. This CDR3 reads CASRTEGTGGSDTQYF. CDR3 DNA: TGTGCCAGCCGAACGGAAGGGACAGGGGGCTCAGATACGCAGTATTTT. The chain employs TRBV25-1 and TRBJ2-3; TRBD1 matches 12 bases. The CDR3 has 16 amino acids. The germline CDR1 and CDR2 sequences are MGHDK and SYGVNS. The trim removed 8 bases at V and 4 bases at J, leaving 10 bases unmatched. The whole variable domain, remainder taken from reference TRBV25-1 and TRBJ2-3, is EADIYQTPRYLVIGTGKKITLECSQTMGHDKMYWYQQDPGMELHLIHYSYGVNSTEKGDLSSESTVSRIRTEHFPLTLESARPSHTSQYLCASRTEGTGGSDTQYFGPGTRLTVL.

The V call is TRBV18, the J call TRBJ1-6; TRBD1 matches 7 bases. The CDR3 contains 13 residues. The V and J ends lost 0 bases and 14 bases, in that order; junction bases with no gene match: 4. Germline CDR1 KGHSH, CDR2 LQKENI. CDR3: CASSPPVTGTLHF. In DNA form, the CDR3 reads TGTGCCAGCTCACCACCCGTGACAGGGACCCTCCACTTT.

The chain has TRBV5-6 and TRBJ1-6; 8 nucleotides match TRBD1. With 4 bases clipped from V and 11 bases from J, the junction kept 8 bases outside the gene matches. This CDR3 is built from 14 residues. Germline CDR1 reads SGHDT; CDR2 reads YYEEEE. CDR3 DNA: TGTGCCAGCAGCCCAGCCGGACAGGGTCCACCCCTCCACTTT. Translated, it gives CASSPAGQGPPLHF.

The V call is TRBV4-1, the J call TRBJ2-5; D gene unclear. Trimming stripped 1 base from V and 1 base from J, with 7 bases between. Germline CDR1 is MGHRA and CDR2 is YSYEKL. The CDR3 has 14 residues. The CDR3 sequence: CASSQGLLQETQYF. For the CDR3, the DNA is TGCGCCAGCAGCCAAGGGCTCCTCCAAGAGACCCAGTACTTC.

This chain joins TRBV7-9 and TRBJ1-2; 8 bases map to TRBD1. CDR1 is SEHNR and CDR2 is FQNEAQ in the germline V gene (reference sequence). V gave up 5 bases and J gave up 4 bases; unmatched junction bases: 9. The length of the CDR3 is 15 residues. The CDR3 is CASSTRQGATYGYTF. In nucleotides, the CDR3 is TGTGCCAGCAGCACCCGTCAGGGGGCCACCTATGGCTACACCTTC.

CDR3 residues: CASSGLVGTGELFF. DNA for the CDR3: TGTGCCAGCAGCGGACTAGTGGGTACCGGGGAGCTGTTTTTT. The genes are TRBV6-5 and TRBJ2-2; TRBD2 agrees at 7 bases. The CDR3 spans 14 residues. Trimming cost V 6 bases and J 5 bases; bases outside gene matches: 6. Germline V gene lookup returns CDR1 MNHEY and CDR2 SVGAGI.

The chain couples TRBV23-1 to TRBJ1-6, with 7 bases lining up with TRBD1. TRBV23-1 is sorted into the ORF group, with uncertain function. The CDR3 loop spans 17 amino acids. J gave up 10 bases and V 0 bases, and 12 bases lay outside the gene matches. The CDR3 DNA sequence: TGCGCCAGCAGTCAATCCCTTAAAGGGGGCGAGATCTCACCCCTCCACTTT. Its translation is CASSQSLKGGEISPLHF.

J is TRBJ1-3 and V is TRBV7-9; 7 bases are a match to TRBD1. This CDR3 contains 15 residues. From germline, CDR1 is SEHNR and CDR2 FQNEAQ (reference sequence). V lost 5 bases to trimming and J lost 4 bases; unmatched junction nucleotides: 8. In DNA, the CDR3 is TGTGCCAGCAGCCCATACAGGGGTGGGGGAAACACCATATATTTT. As protein: CASSPYRGGGNTIYF. The whole variable domain, remainder taken from reference TRBV7-9 and TRBJ1-3, is DTGVSQNPRHKITKRGQNVTFRCDPISEHNRLYWYRQTLGQGPEFLTYFQNEAQLEKSRLLSDRFSAERPKGSFSTLEIQRTEQGDSAMYLCASSPYRGGGNTIYFGEGSWLTVV.

The chain has TRBV5-4 and TRBJ2-3, with TRBD1 matching over 7 bases. CDR1 SGHNT and CDR2 YYREEE come from the germline V gene (reference sequence). The J segment lost 0 bases and the V segment lost 2 bases, leaving 3 bases of the junction unmatched. The CDR3 consists of 15 residues. As DNA, the CDR3 is TGTGCCAGCAGCTTCACAGGGGCTAGCACAGATACGCAGTATTTT. As protein: CASSFTGASTDTQYF.